This T cell receptor (beta chain) stems from a study of T cell changes during pregnancy in multiple sclerosis. Profiled with immunoSEQ multiplex PCR; TCRdb holds only in-frame clones, not every one. The sample lists roughly 60,000 clones; roughly 90% were seen once. Germline V CDR1 and CDR2: SQVTM, ANQGSEA. The length of the CDR3 is 12 residues. J lost 9 bases, V lost 6 bases, and 8 bases had no gene match. V and J are TRBV29-1 and TRBJ1-2; TRBD1 aligns across 9 bases. Material: peripheral blood, obtained before pregnancy. The receptor comes from a female donor with multiple sclerosis, enrolled in a pregnancy study. The CDR3 reads CSVPGQGVSYTF. The CDR3 coding sequence is TGCAGCGTACCGGGACAGGGAGTAAGCTACACCTTC.